This TCR beta chain came from a study of tumor-infiltrating lymphocytes in primary liver carcinoma. Overall study context: About 3.65 to 8 million productive TCRbeta reads were obtained from the samples, with similar numbers across tissue types.

Germline CDR1 SGHAT, CDR2 FQNNGV. Inclusive of both ends, the CDR3 amounts to 15 amino acids. The template, approximately 500 ng total RNA, yielded TCR beta cDNA made with a constant-region primer. Three rounds of nested multiplex PCR with slightly modified ARM-PCR produced TCR beta libraries. TRBV1-TRBV30 forward primers and a C-beta reverse primer were used in the first two PCR rounds, which each ran for approximately 11 cycles. TCRdb used MiXCR to reprocess the multiplex PCR reads, holding one entry per CDR3 protein. The data show roughly 330,000 distinct CDR3 sequences, 65% seen once. Unsorted whole blood yielded blood RNA, and germline DNA was extracted as well. Remarks on this clonotype: Likely a read error: the CDR3 ends without its conserved phenylalanine or tryptophan. Because the CDR3's place on the DNA is in doubt, the DNA is left out and the CDR3 is given as listed by TCRdb.

The receptor comes from a man aged 40-50 years with primary liver carcinoma and hepatitis B virus infection. The material sequenced was peripheral blood. V and J are TRBV11-2 and TRBJ2-5; the table's D call, TRBD1, has no DNA check behind it. The CDR3 protein is CASSLELGGRETQCL.